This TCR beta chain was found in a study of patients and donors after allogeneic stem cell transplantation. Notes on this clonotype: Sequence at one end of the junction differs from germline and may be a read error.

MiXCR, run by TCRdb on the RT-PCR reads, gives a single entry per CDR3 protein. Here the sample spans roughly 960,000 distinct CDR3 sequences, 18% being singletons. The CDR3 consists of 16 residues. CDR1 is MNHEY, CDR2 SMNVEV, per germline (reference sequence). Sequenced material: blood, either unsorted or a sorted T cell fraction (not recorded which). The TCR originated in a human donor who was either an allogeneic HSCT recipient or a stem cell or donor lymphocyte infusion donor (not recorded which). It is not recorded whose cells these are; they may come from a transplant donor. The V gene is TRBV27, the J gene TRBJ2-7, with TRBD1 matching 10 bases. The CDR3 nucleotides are TGTGCCAGCAGTATATCCGGGACAGGGGACACCTACGAGCAGTACTTC. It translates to CASSISGTGDTYEQYF.